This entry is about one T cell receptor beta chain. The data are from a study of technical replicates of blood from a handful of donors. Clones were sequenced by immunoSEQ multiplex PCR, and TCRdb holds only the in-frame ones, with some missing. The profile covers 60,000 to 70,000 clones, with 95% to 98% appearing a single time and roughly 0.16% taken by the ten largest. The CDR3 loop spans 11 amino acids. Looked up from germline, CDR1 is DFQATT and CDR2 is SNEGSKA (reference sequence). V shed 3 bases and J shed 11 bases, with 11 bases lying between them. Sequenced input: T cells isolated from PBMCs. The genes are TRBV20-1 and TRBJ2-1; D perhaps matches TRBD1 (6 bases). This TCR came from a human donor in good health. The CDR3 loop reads CSASKGGKQFF. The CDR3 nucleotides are TGCAGTGCTAGTAAAGGGGGAAAGCAGTTCTTC.